This T cell receptor beta chain was sequenced for a study of T cells in Graves' hyperthyroidism and ophthalmopathy (dated 2019 in TCRdb). Some background on the complete study: Peripheral blood was collected at initial diagnosis, before any treatment. A discovery cohort of about a hundred patients, roughly 43 with Graves' ophthalmopathy and over 55 with stable Graves' hyperthyroidism, was used to find distinguishing TCR V-J signatures. Prospective prediction of ophthalmopathy was tested in an independent validation cohort of fewer than 20 hyperthyroidism patients and 17 patients who later progressed to ophthalmopathy. For training and testing, the 95 to 100 patients in the discovery cohort were randomly divided in a 7:3 ratio. Following sampling, methimazole starting at 30 mg daily was given to hyperthyroidism patients, and high-dose intravenous methylprednisolone was given to ophthalmopathy patients. In addition, the study compared T-cell repertoires in thyroid tissue and in blood from about 6 Graves' hyperthyroidism patients. The paper reports TCR Vbeta CDR3 sequencing of 135 peripheral blood samples: 40 or so ophthalmopathy, under 85 hyperthyroidism and around 17 progressor patients. The research as a whole found: Sample size was not statistically predetermined, and blinding of investigators to group allocation was not performed. Most expanded thyroid clonotypes (frequency above 0.001) were also found in blood, which suggests that blood repertoires may mirror thyroid immune responses. In validation, the model predicted progression to ophthalmopathy with 60% to 71% sensitivity and approximately 74% specificity, a median of roughly seven months before onset. In cross-validation, a model built on a 13 V-J signature told ophthalmopathy apart from stable hyperthyroidism with 87.88% sensitivity and about 81% specificity, and in testing the same model reached 80%/75%.

Relative to germline, V is 0 bases shorter and J is 5 bases shorter, with 4 bases between their ends. The CDR3, cysteine through phenylalanine, is 12 amino acids long. Left in the record is the CDR3 DNA by itself, 36 bases read in frame from the first base. From the germline V gene, CDR1 is SGDLS and CDR2 is YYNGEE. Graves' hyperthyroidism was defined as stable when no progression to ophthalmopathy occurred over 18 months of follow-up. Hyperthyroidism patients were newly diagnosed, with disease duration under 2 months, and aged 18 to 65 years. Any patient with an uncontrolled infection, another autoimmune disease, pregnancy or lactation was excluded. Diagnoses were established on the basis of clinical symptoms, serum thyroxine and TRAb, thyroid ultrasound, and orbital computed tomography. PBMCs were separated from 10 ml of fresh peripheral blood using Ficoll-Paque density gradient centrifugation. Total RNA was extracted using Trizol reagent, and RNA quality was assessed on an Agilent 2100 Bioanalyzer.

To note about this clonotype: Its antigen has not been determined. Within one base of it there is no much larger clone, and no base qualities were kept.

The TCR beta CDR3 regions were amplified from the RNA transcripts. A first-round RT-PCR of the TCR CDR3 used the HTBI primer set with the Qiagen OneStep RT-PCR kit. Libraries were constructed in a second round of multiplex PCR, after which size selection and purification were performed. Sequencing of the libraries was done on an Illumina HiSeq2000 using paired-end 100 bp reads. Concerning the study's data processing: SOAPnuke was used to process the raw data, removing reads that contained adapters or uncalled bases, had a mean Phred below 15, or lacked an exact match to the constant primer or identifier. COPE v1.2.5 was used to merge the high-quality paired reads, and each unique nucleotide sequence was defined as a clonotype. MiTCR v1.1 was used to align the clonotypes against IMGT TRBV, TRBD and TRBJ reference segments. Only V-J combinations with frequency above 0.0001, covering 99.2% of repertoires, were analysed. The TCS score was defined as the ratio of F50 (clonal expansion) to E x V (chaos), calculated using BLOSUM62-based TCRdist between CDR3 peptides within each V-J. Welch's t-statistics and random forest reduced roughly 500 V-J features to roughly 13, which were used in a naive Bayes classifier (R e1071). TCRdb reprocessed the public reads (quality trimming at Q25 with fastp, clone calling with MiXCR) and kept in-frame beta chains. Entries are consolidated by CDR3 protein sequence, retaining the most common genes and DNA. Here the V and J calls rest on TCRdb's processing, not on the authors' analysis. For this sample the table gives under 350,000 distinct CDR3 sequences, of which around 20% were detected only once. The ten top clones hold around 45% of the sample.

The sequence came from a woman in her fifties or sixties with Graves' hyperthyroidism. The sequencing input was blood. The rearranged chain carries TRBV9 and TRBJ2-3, with no confidently assigned D gene. The DNA sequence is TGTGCCAGCAGCGTAGTTGGAGATACGCAGTATTTT. This translates into CASSVVGDTQYF.